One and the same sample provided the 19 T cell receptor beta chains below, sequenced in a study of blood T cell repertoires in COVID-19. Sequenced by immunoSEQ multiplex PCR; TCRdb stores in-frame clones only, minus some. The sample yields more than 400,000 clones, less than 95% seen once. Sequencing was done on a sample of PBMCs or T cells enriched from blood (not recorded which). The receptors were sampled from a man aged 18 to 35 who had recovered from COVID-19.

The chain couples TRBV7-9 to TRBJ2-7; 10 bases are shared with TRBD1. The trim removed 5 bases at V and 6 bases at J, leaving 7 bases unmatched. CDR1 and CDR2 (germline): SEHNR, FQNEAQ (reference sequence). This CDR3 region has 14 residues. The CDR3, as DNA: TGTGCCAGCAGCCCAGGGACAGGGGAGCGCGAGCAGTACTTC. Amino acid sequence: CASSPGTGEREQYF.

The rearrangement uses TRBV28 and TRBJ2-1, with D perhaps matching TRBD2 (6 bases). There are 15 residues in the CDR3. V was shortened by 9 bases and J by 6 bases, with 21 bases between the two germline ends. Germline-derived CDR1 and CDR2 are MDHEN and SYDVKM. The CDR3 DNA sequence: TGTGCCAGTCGGGGGATTAAAACCCCGGCCAATGAGCAGTTCTTC. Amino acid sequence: CASRGIKTPANEQFF.

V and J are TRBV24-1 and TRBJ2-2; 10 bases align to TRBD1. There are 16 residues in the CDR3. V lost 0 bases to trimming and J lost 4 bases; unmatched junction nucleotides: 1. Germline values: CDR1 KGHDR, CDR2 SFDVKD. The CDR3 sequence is CATSDLRTGGTGELFF. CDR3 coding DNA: TGTGCCACCAGTGATTTGCGGACAGGGGGCACCGGGGAGCTGTTTTTT.

Here the CDR3 reads CASSLDVGPQHF. The CDR3 DNA reads as TGTGCCAGCAGCCTAGATGTTGGGCCCCAGCATTTT. The chain couples TRBV5-4 to TRBJ1-5, with D hard to call. Germline CDR1 and CDR2: SGHNT and YYREEE (reference sequence). The CDR3 extends over 12 amino acids. Trimming removed 4 bases from V and 9 bases from J, with 11 bases in between.

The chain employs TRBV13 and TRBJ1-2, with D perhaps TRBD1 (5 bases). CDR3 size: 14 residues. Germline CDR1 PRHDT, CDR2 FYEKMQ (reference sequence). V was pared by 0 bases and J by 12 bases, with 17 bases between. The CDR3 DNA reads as TGTGCCAGCAGCTTAGGCCGCCAGGGTGAGTCGGACACCTTC. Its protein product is CASSLGRQGESDTF.

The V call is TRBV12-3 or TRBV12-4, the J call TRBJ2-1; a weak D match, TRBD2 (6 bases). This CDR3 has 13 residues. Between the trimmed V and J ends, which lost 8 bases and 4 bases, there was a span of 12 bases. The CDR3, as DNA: TGTGCCAGCTCCGGCGCGGGGTACAATGAGCAGTTCTTC. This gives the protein CASSGAGYNEQFF.

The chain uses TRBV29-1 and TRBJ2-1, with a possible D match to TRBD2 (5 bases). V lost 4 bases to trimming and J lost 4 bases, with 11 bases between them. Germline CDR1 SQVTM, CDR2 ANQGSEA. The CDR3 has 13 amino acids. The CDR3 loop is CSVGNGGYNEQFF. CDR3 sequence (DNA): TGCAGCGTTGGAAATGGAGGATACAATGAGCAGTTCTTC.

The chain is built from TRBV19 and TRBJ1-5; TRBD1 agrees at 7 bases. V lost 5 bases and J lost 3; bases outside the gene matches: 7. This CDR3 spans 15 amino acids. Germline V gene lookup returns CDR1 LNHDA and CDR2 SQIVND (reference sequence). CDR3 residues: CASSQGGTPNQPQHF. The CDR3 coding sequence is TGTGCCAGTAGTCAAGGGGGCACCCCCAATCAGCCCCAGCATTTT.

The CDR3 is CSASDFLAGDSGEQYF. The CDR3 coding sequence is TGCAGTGCTAGTGATTTCCTAGCGGGAGACAGCGGCGAGCAGTACTTC. The chain combines TRBV20-1 with TRBJ2-7; 10 bases fit TRBD2. Trimming took 3 bases from V and 6 from J; bases not matched to a gene: 14. Germline lookup yields CDR1 DFQATT and CDR2 SNEGSKA (reference sequence). This CDR3 contains 16 residues.

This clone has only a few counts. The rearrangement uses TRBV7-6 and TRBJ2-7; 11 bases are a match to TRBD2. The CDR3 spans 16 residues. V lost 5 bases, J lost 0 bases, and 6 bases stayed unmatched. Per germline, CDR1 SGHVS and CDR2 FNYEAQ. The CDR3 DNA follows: TGTGCCAGCAGCCCACCACTAGCGGGGGTCTCCTACGAGCAGTACTTC. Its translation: CASSPPLAGVSYEQYF.

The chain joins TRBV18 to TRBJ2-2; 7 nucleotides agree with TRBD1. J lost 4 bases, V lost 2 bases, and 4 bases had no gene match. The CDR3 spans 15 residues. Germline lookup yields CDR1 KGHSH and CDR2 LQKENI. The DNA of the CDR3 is TGTGCCAGCTCACCAACAGGGGCGGGCACCGGGGAGCTGTTTTTT. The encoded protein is CASSPTGAGTGELFF.

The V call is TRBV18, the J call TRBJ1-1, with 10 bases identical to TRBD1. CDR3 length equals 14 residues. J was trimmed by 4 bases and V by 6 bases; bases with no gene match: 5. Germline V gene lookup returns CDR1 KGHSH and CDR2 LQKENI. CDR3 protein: CASSRGQGGTEAFF. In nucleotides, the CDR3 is TGTGCCAGCTCGCGAGGACAGGGGGGCACTGAAGCTTTCTTT.

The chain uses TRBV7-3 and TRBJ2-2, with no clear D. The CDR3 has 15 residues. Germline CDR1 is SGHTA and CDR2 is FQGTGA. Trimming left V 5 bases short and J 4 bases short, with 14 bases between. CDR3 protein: CASSPSERSTGELFF. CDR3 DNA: TGTGCCAGCAGCCCGTCGGAGCGAAGCACCGGGGAGCTGTTTTTT.

The CDR3 DNA is TGTGCCATCGGGGCCAGGGAATACGGTAATGAAAAACTGTTTTTT. Amino acids: CAIGAREYGNEKLFF. The J gene is TRBJ1-4, the V gene TRBV10-3; maybe TRBD1 (5 bases). The germline V gene encodes CDR1 ENHRY and CDR2 SYGVKD. The CDR3 length is 15 residues. Trimming cost V 8 bases and J 4 bases, with 17 bases left between them.

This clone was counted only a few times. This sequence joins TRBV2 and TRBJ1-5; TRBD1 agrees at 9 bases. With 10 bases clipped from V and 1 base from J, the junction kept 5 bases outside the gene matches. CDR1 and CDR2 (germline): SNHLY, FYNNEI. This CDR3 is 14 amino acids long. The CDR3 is CATRTGASNQPQHF. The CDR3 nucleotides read TGTGCCACCAGGACAGGGGCGAGCAATCAGCCCCAGCATTTT.

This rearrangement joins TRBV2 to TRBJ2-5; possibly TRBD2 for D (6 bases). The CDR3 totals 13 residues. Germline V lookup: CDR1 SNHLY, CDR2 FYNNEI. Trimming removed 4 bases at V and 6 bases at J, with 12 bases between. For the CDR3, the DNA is TGTGCCAGCAGTGCCGGGAGTAGGCAGACCCAGTACTTC. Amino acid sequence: CASSAGSRQTQYF.

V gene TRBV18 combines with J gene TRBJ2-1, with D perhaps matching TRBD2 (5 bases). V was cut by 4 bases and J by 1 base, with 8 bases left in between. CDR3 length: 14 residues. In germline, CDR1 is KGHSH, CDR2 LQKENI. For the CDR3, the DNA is TGTGCCAGCTCACTCGAGCGGTCCTACAATGAGCAGTTCTTC. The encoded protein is CASSLERSYNEQFF.

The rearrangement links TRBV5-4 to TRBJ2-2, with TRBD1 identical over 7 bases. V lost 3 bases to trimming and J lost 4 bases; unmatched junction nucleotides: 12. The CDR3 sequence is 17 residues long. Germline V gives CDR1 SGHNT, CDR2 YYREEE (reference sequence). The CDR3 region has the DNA TGTGCCAGCAGCTCGCGAGAAGGGGGCCGCGCCACCGGGGAGCTGTTTTTT. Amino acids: CASSSREGGRATGELFF.

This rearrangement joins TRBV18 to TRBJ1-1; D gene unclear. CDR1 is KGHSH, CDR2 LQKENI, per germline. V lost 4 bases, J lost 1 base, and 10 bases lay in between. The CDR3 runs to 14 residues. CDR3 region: CASSRAATNTEAFF. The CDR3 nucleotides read TGTGCCAGCTCACGGGCAGCCACGAACACTGAAGCTTTCTTT.